This T cell receptor (beta chain) comes out of a study of blood T cell repertoires in COVID-19. Each recovered donor of Cohort 3 presented with two negative PCRs, clearance, or symptom resolution. Germline CDR1 reads SGHTA; CDR2 reads FQGNSA. The V end lost 2 bases, the J end lost 1 base, and 5 bases lay between the germline ends. This CDR3 has 13 amino acids. The repertoire was sequenced with immunoSEQ multiplex PCR; TCRdb's copy has only in-frame clones and lacks some. The table shows around 170,000 clones, with roughly 88% occurring only once. The clonotype originates from a woman under 30 who had recovered from COVID-19. Input material: PBMCs or T cells enriched from blood (not recorded which). The rearrangement joins TRBV7-2 to TRBJ1-2; D not resolved. Here the CDR3 DNA reads TGTGCCAGCAGCTTATATAATAACTATGGCTACACCTTC. Translated, it gives CASSLYNNYGYTF.